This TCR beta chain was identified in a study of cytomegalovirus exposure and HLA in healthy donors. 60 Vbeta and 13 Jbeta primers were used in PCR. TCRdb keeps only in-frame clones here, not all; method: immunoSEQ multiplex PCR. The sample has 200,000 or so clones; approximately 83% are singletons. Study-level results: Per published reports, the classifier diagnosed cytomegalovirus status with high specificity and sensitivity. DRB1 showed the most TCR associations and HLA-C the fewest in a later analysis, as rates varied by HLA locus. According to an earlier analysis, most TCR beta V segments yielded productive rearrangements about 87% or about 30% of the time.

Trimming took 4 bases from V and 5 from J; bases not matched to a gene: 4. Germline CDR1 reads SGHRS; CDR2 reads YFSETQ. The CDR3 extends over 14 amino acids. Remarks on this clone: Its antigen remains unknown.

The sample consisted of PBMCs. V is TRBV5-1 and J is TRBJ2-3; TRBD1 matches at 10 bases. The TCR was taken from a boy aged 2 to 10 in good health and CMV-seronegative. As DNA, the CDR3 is TGCGCCAGCAGCCCTGACAGGGGGCAAGATACGCAGTATTTT. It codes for CASSPDRGQDTQYF.